These 16 T cell receptor beta chains originate from one sample sequenced in a study of blood T cell repertoires in COVID-19. Method: immunoSEQ multiplex PCR; TCRdb's copy keeps in-frame clones and lacks some. Here the sample spans hundreds of thousands of clones, about 89% being singletons. Sequencing used PBMCs or T cells enriched from blood (not recorded which). The receptors were gathered from a woman between 18 and 29 years old who had recovered from COVID-19.

This chain connects TRBV2 to TRBJ2-3, with TRBD2 matching 7 bases. V shed 4 bases and J 2 bases; nucleotides not matched to a gene: 3. This CDR3 region has 14 residues. From germline, CDR1 is SNHLY and CDR2 FYNNEI. CDR3: CASSGGLITDTQYF. The CDR3 DNA is TGTGCCAGCAGTGGGGGACTAATCACAGATACGCAGTATTTT.

This sequence joins TRBV2 and TRBJ1-3; D ambiguous. Per germline, CDR1 SNHLY and CDR2 FYNNEI. This CDR3 has 13 residues. V was trimmed by 4 bases and J by 8 bases, leaving 12 bases between them. The CDR3 is CASSGISVYTIYF. The CDR3 coding sequence is TGTGCCAGCAGTGGAATTTCGGTATACACCATATATTTT.

For the CDR3, the DNA is TGCGCCAGCAGCCCCTTCCGGACAGGAACCTACAATGAGCAGTTCTTC. Protein sequence: CASSPFRTGTYNEQFF. The V gene is TRBV4-1, the J gene TRBJ2-1; 7 bases agree with TRBD1. This CDR3 is built from 16 residues. Germline V gene lookup returns CDR1 MGHRA and CDR2 YSYEKL. J was trimmed by 2 bases and V by 4 bases; bases with no gene match: 8.

This clone was counted a few times. The chain has TRBV6-5 and TRBJ2-7, with TRBD1 identical over 11 bases. Germline V gives CDR1 MNHEY, CDR2 SVGAGI. The CDR3 sequence is 15 residues long. V lost 6 bases to trimming and J lost 0 bases; unmatched junction nucleotides: 4. CDR3 protein: CASRSGTGGSYEQYF. CDR3 DNA: TGTGCCAGCAGGTCCGGGACAGGGGGCTCCTACGAGCAGTACTTC.

The J gene is TRBJ2-3, the V gene TRBV7-8; D is unresolved. Trimming took off 5 bases at V and 6 bases at J, with 6 bases between the two ends. The germline gives CDR1 SGHVS, CDR2 FQNEAQ. The CDR3 spans 11 residues. DNA of the CDR3: TGTGCCAGCAGCCAGGAGGATACGCAGTATTTT. Translated, it gives CASSQEDTQYF.

V is TRBV10-3 and J is TRBJ1-2, with D possibly being TRBD1 (5 bases). The CDR3 loop spans 13 amino acids. V lost 5 bases, J lost 6 bases, and 13 bases lay in between. Germline V gene data show CDR1 as ENHRY and CDR2 as SYGVKD. The CDR3 DNA reads as TGTGCCATCAGTCCTAGGGGTTTACATGGCTACACCTTC. It is translated as CAISPRGLHGYTF.

The chain couples TRBV9 to TRBJ1-1; TRBD1 aligns across 11 bases. Germline CDR1 reads SGDLS; CDR2 reads YYNGEE. J gave up 1 base and V 0 bases, and 2 bases lay outside the gene matches. The CDR3 sequence is 16 residues long. As DNA, the CDR3 is TGTGCCAGCAGCGTAGGGACAGGGGGCGCGAACACTGAAGCTTTCTTT. It is translated as CASSVGTGGANTEAFF.

The sample holds a few counts of this clone. The chain has TRBV15 and TRBJ1-2; D remains unclear. Trimming stripped 3 bases from V and 8 bases from J, with 13 bases between. The CDR3 contains 13 residues. The germline V gene has CDR1 LNHNV and CDR2 YYDKDF (reference sequence). CDR3 loop: CATSRDYQGGYTF. CDR3 nucleotides: TGTGCCACCAGCAGGGACTACCAAGGAGGCTACACCTTC.

This clone has a single count. The chain recombines TRBV28 with TRBJ1-2; 10 bases map to TRBD1. Trimming took 4 bases from V and 8 from J; bases not matched to a gene: 10. The germline V gene encodes CDR1 MDHEN and CDR2 SYDVKM. This CDR3 is built from 15 residues. CDR3 protein: CASSSPGTGVWGYTF. As DNA, the CDR3 is TGTGCCAGCAGTTCACCCGGGACAGGGGTCTGGGGCTACACCTTC.

The genes are TRBV7-2 and TRBJ1-1, with D possibly matching TRBD1 (5 bases). This CDR3 comprises 15 residues. From germline, CDR1 is SGHTA and CDR2 FQGNSA. The germline V and J ends were trimmed by 5 bases and 7 bases, with 20 bases remaining between them. Here the CDR3 DNA reads TGTGCCAGCAGCGAATCCGGGAGTCTGGGGGTTGAAGCTTTCTTT. It encodes CASSESGSLGVEAFF.

V is TRBV19 and J is TRBJ2-2, with 13 bases aligning to TRBD2. Germline values: CDR1 LNHDA, CDR2 SQIVND (reference sequence). This CDR3 is built from 16 residues. The V gene end was trimmed by 3 bases and the J gene end by 4 bases; junction bases not matched to a gene: 2. DNA for the CDR3: TGTGCCAGTAGTATCCGACTAGCGGGAGGCACCGGGGAGCTGTTTTTT. The encoded protein is CASSIRLAGGTGELFF.

The genes are TRBV28 and TRBJ1-1; D not resolved. CDR3 size: 13 residues. Germline CDR1 and CDR2: MDHEN and SYDVKM. Trimming stripped 5 bases from V and 4 bases from J, with 11 bases between. The DNA for the CDR3 is TGTGCCAGCAGTCCCACTATCCGCACTGAAGCTTTCTTT. Residues: CASSPTIRTEAFF.

The rearrangement uses TRBV28 and TRBJ1-4; D not certain. With 6 bases removed from V and 4 bases from J, the gap between germline ends came to 12 bases. The CDR3 is 14 amino acids. Germline V CDR1 and CDR2: MDHEN, SYDVKM. The CDR3 region is CASSWGGGNEKLFF. CDR3 nucleotide sequence: TGTGCCAGCAGCTGGGGAGGCGGTAATGAAAAACTGTTTTTT.

The V and J genes are TRBV7-9 and TRBJ2-7; 8 bases align to TRBD2. The germline CDR1 and CDR2 sequences are SEHNR and FQNEAQ (reference sequence). The CDR3 spans 16 residues. The V and J ends lost 1 base and 2 bases, in that order; junction bases with no gene match: 7. The CDR3 bases are TGTGCCAGCAGCTTAGAACAGATAGCGGGGCCCTACGAGCAGTACTTC. It specifies CASSLEQIAGPYEQYF.

The chain is built from TRBV5-1 and TRBJ1-5; 7 bases are shared with TRBD1. Losses at the gene ends were 4 bases for V and 5 bases for J; bases not matched to a gene: 9. The CDR3 has 15 amino acids. Looked up from germline, CDR1 is SGHRS and CDR2 is YFSETQ. CDR3: CASSTNPGTDQPQHF. The CDR3 DNA follows: TGCGCCAGCAGCACAAACCCAGGGACAGATCAGCCCCAGCATTTT.

The rearrangement uses TRBV2 and TRBJ1-3, with D perhaps matching TRBD1 (6 bases). Germline V gene data show CDR1 as SNHLY and CDR2 as FYNNEI. The V and J ends lost 5 bases and 0 bases respectively, with 17 bases between them. CDR3 length equals 17 residues. CDR3 coding DNA: TGTGCCAGCAGTCTAAATCTAGACAGGTTCTCTGGAAACACCATATATTTT. Translating it yields CASSLNLDRFSGNTIYF.